What follows are 15 T cell receptor beta chains derived from one specimen sequenced in a study of early T cells in non-severe SARS-CoV-2 infection. From the 5' RACE reads, TCRdb called clonotypes with MiXCR, one entry per CDR3 protein. Here the sample spans some 38,000 distinct CDR3 sequences, roughly 4% being singletons. The sequenced sample was whole blood. Receptors were obtained from an adult who was a healthcare worker with PCR-confirmed SARS-CoV-2 infection or an uninfected control (not recorded which).

As regards this clonotype: A much bigger clone sits one base away, suggesting this may be a read error. V is TRBV10-2 and J is TRBJ2-1; TRBD2 matches 11 bases. The germline V gene has CDR1 WSHSY and CDR2 SAAADI. The CDR3 totals 14 residues. Losses at the gene ends were 5 bases for V and 9 bases for J; bases not matched to a gene: 6. The CDR3 loop reads CASSPTSGNVEQFF. The CDR3 DNA is TGCGCCAGCAGTCCGACTAGCGGGAACGTTGAGCAGTTCTTC.

This clonotype was found a few times. This chain uses TRBV5-6 with TRBJ2-2; D unresolved. With 5 bases removed from V and 1 base from J, the gap between germline ends came to 6 bases. The germline gives CDR1 SGHDT, CDR2 YYEEEE. CDR3 length: 13 residues. DNA of the CDR3: TGTGCCAGCAGTACGAAGAACACCGGGGAGCTGTTTTTT. Translated, it gives CASSTKNTGELFF.

The V and J genes are TRBV27 and TRBJ1-1; possible D gene TRBD1, 6 bases. CDR1 is MNHEY, CDR2 SMNVEV, per germline (reference sequence). V was cut by 4 bases and J by 3 bases, with 12 bases left in between. The CDR3 covers 14 residues. The CDR3 DNA is TGTGCCAGCAGTTCAGGGGCGTTGGACACTGAAGCTTTCTTT. It encodes CASSSGALDTEAFF.

This clonotype came up many times. The chain is built from TRBV21-1 and TRBJ1-2; the table's D call, TRBD1, has no DNA check behind it. TRBV21-1 corresponds to a pseudogene. The CDR3 contains 14 residues. CDR3 region: CASSTGQRGYGYTF. DNA of the CDR3: TGTGCCAGCAGCACCGGGCAGAGGGGTTATGGCTACACCTTC.

This clonotype was seen a handful of times. The chain combines TRBV2 with TRBJ1-5; D gene uncertain. The germline CDR1 and CDR2 sequences are SNHLY and FYNNEI. The CDR3 is 13 residues long. V lost 8 bases and J lost 0, with 8 bases in between. The CDR3 here is CASGANSNQPQHF. CDR3 nucleotide sequence: TGTGCCAGCGGCGCAAATAGCAATCAGCCCCAGCATTTT.

Regarding this clonotype: This may come from a read error, since a much larger clone is one base off. The rearrangement links TRBV20-1 to TRBJ1-2; 7 bases map to TRBD1. Trimming took 6 bases from V and 4 from J; bases not matched to a gene: 8. The V gene's germline CDR1 is DFQATT and CDR2 SNEGSKA (reference sequence). There are 13 residues in the CDR3. CDR3 bases: TGCAGTGCCCACGACGGGACAGCCTATGGCTACACCTTC. Its translation is CSAHDGTAYGYTF.

This clonotype was detected many times. This rearrangement joins TRBV30 to TRBJ2-2, with 9 bases that match TRBD1. CDR1 GTSNPN and CDR2 SVGIG come from the germline V gene (reference sequence). V was pared by 3 bases and J by 3 bases, with 5 bases of the junction left unmatched. The CDR3 totals 15 residues. CDR3 protein: CAWSTGGPYTGELFF. In nucleotides, the CDR3 is TGTGCCTGGAGCACAGGGGGCCCTTACACCGGGGAGCTGTTTTTT.

This clonotype showed up many times. J is TRBJ1-1 and V is TRBV29-1; 8 bases line up with TRBD1. The germline V gene has CDR1 SQVTM and CDR2 ANQGSEA. The J segment lost 4 bases and the V segment lost 6 bases, leaving 7 bases of the junction unmatched. The CDR3 contains 13 residues. This chain's CDR3 is CSVADRALTEAFF. CDR3 nucleotide sequence: TGCAGCGTCGCGGACAGGGCCCTCACTGAAGCTTTCTTT.

This clonotype was counted ten times or more. The junction shows a germline mismatch at one end, possibly a read error. The chain carries TRBV19 and TRBJ2-7; the match to TRBD2 covers 7 bases. Germline lookup yields CDR1 LNHDA and CDR2 SQIVND (reference sequence). The CDR3 is made up of 15 amino acids. CDR3 amino acids: CASGIQGGRAYEQYF. The CDR3 DNA follows: TGTGCCAGTGGTATCCAAGGCGGGAGAGCCTACGAGCAGTACTTC.

This clonotype was seen many times. The genes are TRBV5-1 and TRBJ2-1; TRBD2 agrees at 11 bases. This CDR3 is built from 17 residues. The junction had 6 bases not matched to a gene; V was cut back by 0 bases and J by 4 bases. CDR1 and CDR2 (germline): SGHRS, YFSETQ. Here the CDR3 reads CASSLGIAGGPYNEQFF. CDR3 sequence (DNA): TGCGCCAGCAGCTTGGGTATAGCGGGAGGGCCTTACAATGAGCAGTTCTTC.

This clonotype has a handful of counts. The chain combines TRBV14 with TRBJ2-5; D remains unclear. V lost 6 bases and J 2 bases, leaving 10 bases between the germline ends. Germline values: CDR1 SGHDN, CDR2 FVKESK. This CDR3 has 13 amino acids. CDR3 in amino acids: CASRRSLQETQYF. In DNA, the CDR3 is TGTGCCAGCAGGCGTAGCCTTCAAGAGACCCAGTACTTC. The full variable domain, its missing parts supplied by reference TRBV14 and TRBJ2-5, is EAGVTQFPSHSVIEKGQTVTLRCDPISGHDNLYWYRRVMGKEIKFLLHFVKESKQDESGMPNNRFLAERTGGTYSTLKVQPAELEDSGVYFCASRRSLQETQYFGPGTRLLVL.

This clonotype was counted ten times or more. The rearrangement joins TRBV6-2 or TRBV6-3 to TRBJ2-5; TRBD1 matches 10 bases. CDR3 length: 14 residues. With V trimmed by 6 bases and J by 2 bases, 3 bases remained unmatched. Germline CDR1 MNHEY, CDR2 SVGEGT. The CDR3 spells CASSKDRGQETQYF. The CDR3 nucleotides read TGTGCCAGCAGCAAGGACAGGGGGCAAGAGACCCAGTACTTC.

The chain links TRBV7-3 to TRBJ2-2; TRBD1 matches at 9 bases. Germline V gene data show CDR1 as SGHTA and CDR2 as FQGTGA. After removal of 1 base from V and 6 bases from J, the junction contained 3 bases not matched to a gene. The CDR3 contains 15 residues. CDR3 nucleotides: TGTGCCAGCAGCTTAATGGGACAGGGATCCGGGGAGCTGTTTTTT. Translation gives CASSLMGQGSGELFF.

This clonotype was picked up a small number of times. The chain has TRBV5-4 and TRBJ2-2, with TRBD2 matching 9 bases. There are 16 residues in the CDR3. Germline V gene sequence: CDR1 SGHNT, CDR2 YYREEE (reference sequence). Germline trimming cut 0 bases from V and 1 base from J; bases unmatched to any gene: 1. In nucleotides, the CDR3 is TGTGCCAGCAGCTTGGCTAGCGGGAAGAACACCGGGGAGCTGTTTTTT. Translated: CASSLASGKNTGELFF.

This clonotype came up many times. This chain joins TRBV10-3 and TRBJ2-5; TRBD1 agrees at 9 bases. The germline V gene has CDR1 ENHRY and CDR2 SYGVKD. V gave up 4 bases and J gave up 2 bases; unmatched junction bases: 5. The CDR3 spans 15 residues. Written as DNA, the CDR3 is TGTGCCATCAGTGTGGACAGGGGATTTCAAGAGACCCAGTACTTC. Amino acids: CAISVDRGFQETQYF.